This T cell receptor beta chain was observed in a study of blood T cell repertoires in COVID-19. Study overall: COVID-19 samples collected from the United States, Italy and Spain covered acute and convalescent phases. The analysed material was cDNA or gDNA that came from T cells, B-cell-depleted T cells, or PBMCs.

Authors' analysis steps: Reference gene primer amplification gave nucleated cell count estimates. Assay: immunoSEQ multiplex PCR; the TCRdb copy retains only in-frame clones and omits some. The V and J calls and the clone size are those of that table, but D and trimming were determined from the DNA. The sample lists about 250,000 clones, 88% occurring once. J lost 5 bases, V lost 2 bases, and 4 bases had no gene match. The CDR3 extends over 16 amino acids. Germline V gene lookup returns CDR1 SEHNR and CDR2 FQNEAQ (reference sequence). Sequencing was done on a sample of peripheral blood. V usage is TRBV7-9 and J usage is TRBJ2-1; TRBD1 aligns across 12 bases. The sequence was collected from a woman aged 40 to 50 who had recovered from COVID-19. The CDR3 DNA reads TGTGCCAGCAGCTTACGGGACAGGGGGCCGAACAATGAGCAGTTCTTC. Its protein product is CASSLRDRGPNNEQFF.